What follows are 11 T cell receptor beta chains derived from one specimen sequenced in a study of blood T cell repertoires in COVID-19. The method was immunoSEQ multiplex PCR; TCRdb's version includes in-frame clones alone and lacks a portion of them. The sample has about 160,000 clones; 79% are singletons. The material sequenced was peripheral blood. Every receptor here comes from a woman aged 60-75 years with COVID-19, enrolled during active disease.

This clone was observed a few times. The chain uses TRBV9 and TRBJ2-5, with 10 bases fitting TRBD2. Germline V gene sequence: CDR1 SGDLS, CDR2 YYNGEE. The CDR3 totals 15 residues. Trimming cost V 3 bases and J 4 bases; bases outside gene matches: 6. For the CDR3, the DNA is TGTGCCAGCAGCGCCCTAGCGGGAGAGAGAGAGACCCAGTACTTC. Its protein is CASSALAGERETQYF.

The rearrangement links TRBV12-1 to TRBJ2-3; the table assigns TRBD1, which was not confirmed against the DNA. TRBV12-1 is designated a pseudogene. The CDR3 covers 13 residues. CDR3 nucleotides: TGTGCCAGTTGGACAGGGGAGACAGATACGCAGTATTTT. Encoded protein: CASWTGETDTQYF.

The V call is TRBV3-1 (or the pseudogene TRBV3-2), the J call TRBJ1-5; 7 bases line up with TRBD1. J gave up 4 bases and V 4 bases, and 1 base lay outside the gene matches. Germline loops: CDR1 LGHDT, CDR2 YNNKEL (reference sequence). This CDR3 has 13 residues. CDR3 sequence reads: CASSPTGNQPQHF. CDR3 nucleotides: TGTGCCAGCAGCCCGACAGGGAATCAGCCCCAGCATTTT.

This chain joins TRBV30 and TRBJ2-1; TRBD2 aligns across 9 bases. The germline CDR1 and CDR2 sequences are GTSNPN and SVGIG (reference sequence). Trimming at V came to 5 bases and at J to 9 bases, leaving 8 bases not matched to a gene. CDR3 length equals 13 residues. CDR3 nucleotides: TGTGCCTGGTCCCTTAGCGGGAGCGGTGAGCAGTTCTTC. The encoded protein is CAWSLSGSGEQFF.

The chain couples TRBV5-1 to TRBJ2-1; 11 bases align to TRBD2. V gave up 3 bases and J gave up 4 bases; unmatched junction bases: 6. The CDR3 is 16 residues long. Germline-derived CDR1 and CDR2 are SGHRS and YFSETQ. CDR3 protein: CASSYLTSGMYNEQFF. The CDR3 DNA reads as TGCGCCAGCAGCTACTTGACTAGCGGGATGTACAATGAGCAGTTCTTC.

J is TRBJ2-7 and V is TRBV13; the match to TRBD2 covers 12 bases. V shed 3 bases and J 5 bases; nucleotides not matched to a gene: 20. From germline, CDR1 is PRHDT and CDR2 FYEKMQ (reference sequence). The CDR3 loop spans 20 amino acids. CDR3 DNA: TGTGCCAGCAGCTTGTATCGTCGGGCTAGCGGGAGGGCGGCACCCAACGAGCAGTACTTC. This codes for CASSLYRRASGRAAPNEQYF.

The V gene is TRBV10-1, the J gene TRBJ2-5, with 7 bases lining up with TRBD1. Per germline, CDR1 WNHNN and CDR2 SYGVQD (reference sequence). After removal of 2 bases from V and 5 bases from J, the junction contained 17 bases not matched to a gene. This CDR3 has 18 amino acids. The CDR3 DNA reads as TGCGCCAGCAGTGAGCCCCCGCCCGAACAGGGGCCGAGGGAGACCCAGTACTTC. Translation gives CASSEPPPEQGPRETQYF.

V is TRBV5-4 and J is TRBJ2-3, with D tentatively TRBD1 (5 bases). The CDR3 is 14 residues long. Trimming took 0 bases from V and 2 from J, leaving 7 bases between them. Germline-derived CDR1 and CDR2 are SGHNT and YYREEE (reference sequence). The CDR3 region is CASSLETDTDTQYF. The CDR3 region has the DNA TGTGCCAGCAGCTTGGAGACAGACACAGATACGCAGTATTTT.

The V call is TRBV3-1 (or the pseudogene TRBV3-2), the J call TRBJ1-2, with a possible D match to TRBD1 (5 bases). The V gene's germline CDR1 is LGHDT and CDR2 YNNKEL (reference sequence). The CDR3 is made up of 13 amino acids. The ends were cut back, 0 bases at V and 7 bases at J, with 9 bases in the middle. CDR3 region: CASSQEDKGGYTF. DNA of the CDR3: TGTGCCAGCAGCCAAGAGGACAAGGGTGGCTACACCTTC.

This clone has only one observation. V is TRBV4-1 and J is TRBJ2-3; 9 bases are shared with TRBD2. Germline lookup yields CDR1 MGHRA and CDR2 YSYEKL. The CDR3 spans 16 residues. The V and J ends lost 0 bases and 4 bases, in that order; junction bases with no gene match: 5. The CDR3 here is CASSQDSAGGADTQYF. The CDR3 DNA follows: TGCGCCAGCAGCCAAGATTCGGCGGGGGGGGCAGATACGCAGTATTTT.

V and J are TRBV30 and TRBJ2-5; no firm D call. This CDR3 is built from 12 residues. In germline, CDR1 is GTSNPN, CDR2 SVGIG (reference sequence). Deletions cut 5 bases from V and 5 bases from J, with 12 bases between. Here the CDR3 DNA reads TGTGCCTGGGCCCAAGCGCACGAGACCCAGTACTTC. This sequence encodes CAWAQAHETQYF.